Listed below are T cell receptor beta chains from one sample, sequenced in a study of post-analysis software for immune sequencing data. In TCRdb, the PCR reads were re-called with MiXCR into one record per CDR3 protein. The profile shows roughly 800,000 distinct CDR3 sequences, just under 30% of them singletons. The sample taken for sequencing was blood. The receptor set was obtained from a girl aged 5-17 years with multiple sclerosis. Both conserved end residues are part of each CDR3. The D gene is left open where the match is weak. Clone size is not always given. Where it is, it says once, few, many or a class for expanded clones.

v_call,j_call,d_call,clone_size,cdr3_nt,cdr3_aa
TRBV18,TRBJ2-7,-,-,TGTGCCAGCTCACCCCCTGGGTATCGGGGGACCCACGAGCAGTACTTC,CASSPPGYRGTHEQYF
TRBV12-3/TRBV12-4,TRBJ1-1,-,-,TGTGCCAGCAGTCCGCTGGACGGGGGGACTGAAGCTTTCTTT,CASSPLDGGTEAFF
TRBV5-1,TRBJ2-7,-,-,TGCGCCAGCCAGCGAGGTTCCGGTAGCTCCTACGAGCAGTACTTC,CASQRGSGSSYEQYF
TRBV29-1,TRBJ1-1,-,-,TGCAGCGTTGTTCCCTTGATGGGTGAAGCTTTCTTT,CSVVPLMGEAFF
TRBV20-1,TRBJ2-4,TRBD2,-,TGCAGTGCTAGAATAGCGGGGGGCGGCGGGGCCAAAAACATTCAGTACTTC,CSARIAGGGGAKNIQYF
TRBV6-2/TRBV6-3,TRBJ2-4,TRBD2,-,TGTGCCAGCAGTCAGGGACTAGCGGGAGACGGGAACATTCAGTACTTC,CASSQGLAGDGNIQYF
TRBV5-1,TRBJ2-3,-,-,TGCGCCAGCAGCCCGACCGAGCTGGTCACAGATACGCAGTATTTT,CASSPTELVTDTQYF
TRBV20-1,TRBJ1-1,-,-,TGCAGTGCTGGCCAGGGCGCGCCGCCTGAAGCTTTCTTT,CSAGQGAPPEAFF
TRBV10-3,TRBJ1-1,TRBD1,-,TGTGCCATCAGCGGCCAGGGGGTAACTGAAGCTTTCTTT,CAISGQGVTEAFF
TRBV20-1,TRBJ2-1,-,-,TGCAGTGCCGAACGGCTACAGTACAATGAGCAGTTCTTC,CSAERLQYNEQFF
TRBV7-9,TRBJ2-1,-,few,TGTGCCAGCAGCTTACGCGGCTCGGGCTCCTACAATGAGCAGTTCTTC,CASSLRGSGSYNEQFF